These 3 T cell receptor beta chains originate from one sample sequenced in a study of long-term antiretroviral therapy in people with HIV. At the survey level, the v3.0 immunoSEQ assay was run. Sequenced by immunoSEQ multiplex PCR; TCRdb stores in-frame clones only, minus some. The data show under 15,000 clones, under 85% seen once. The starting material was unsorted PBMCs, obtained 3.4 years after starting antiretroviral therapy. The origin of the receptors is a man between 40 and 49 years old with HIV.

The chain joins TRBV7-2 to TRBJ2-7; D possibly uses TRBD1 or TRBD2 (5 bases each). CDR3 length equals 14 residues. Trimming stripped 1 base from V and 7 bases from J, with 14 bases between. From germline, CDR1 is SGHTA and CDR2 FQGNSA. The CDR3 sequence is CASSLGGTLREQYF. CDR3 bases: TGTGCCAGCAGCTTAGGAGGGACGCTTCGAGAGCAGTACTTC.

The CDR3 DNA sequence: TGTGCCAGCAGTTTAGTAATGGGACTTGGCCCAGATACGCAGTATTTT. It specifies CASSLVMGLGPDTQYF. The chain carries TRBV28 and TRBJ2-3; D might be TRBD2 (6 bases). The germline V gene encodes CDR1 MDHEN and CDR2 SYDVKM. V lost 2 bases and J lost 4, with 16 bases in between. The CDR3 covers 16 residues.

This clone has a handful of counts. This sample includes further DNA sequences coding for the same CDR3. This rearrangement joins TRBV7-2 to TRBJ2-2; the D is unclear. Germline V gene data show CDR1 as SGHTA and CDR2 as FQGNSA. The CDR3 extends over 14 amino acids. V was shortened by 0 bases and J by 2 bases, with 4 bases between the two germline ends. CDR3: CASSLAVNTGELFF. As DNA, the CDR3 is TGTGCCAGCAGCTTAGCGGTCAACACCGGGGAGCTGTTTTTT.